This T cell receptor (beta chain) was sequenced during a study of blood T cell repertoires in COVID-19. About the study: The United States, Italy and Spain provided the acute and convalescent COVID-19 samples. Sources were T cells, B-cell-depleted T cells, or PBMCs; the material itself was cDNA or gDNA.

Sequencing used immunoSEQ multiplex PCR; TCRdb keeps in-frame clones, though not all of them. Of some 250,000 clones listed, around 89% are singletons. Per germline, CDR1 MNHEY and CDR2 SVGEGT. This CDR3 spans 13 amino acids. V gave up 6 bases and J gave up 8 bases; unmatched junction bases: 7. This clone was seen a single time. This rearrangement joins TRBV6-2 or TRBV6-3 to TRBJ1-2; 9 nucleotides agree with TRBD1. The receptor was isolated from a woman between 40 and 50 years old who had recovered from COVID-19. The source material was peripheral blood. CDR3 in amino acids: CASSLQGARGYTF. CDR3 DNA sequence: TGTGCCAGCAGCCTACAGGGGGCGCGGGGCTACACCTTC.